These 18 T cell receptor beta chains came from one sample sequenced in a study of cytomegalovirus exposure and HLA in healthy donors. PCR used 60 Vbeta primers and 13 Jbeta primers. Using immunoSEQ multiplex PCR, the repertoire was profiled, and TCRdb retains in-frame clones only, with some absent. The sample has tens of thousands of clones, 60% to 80% seen once. Sequencing was done on a sample of PBMCs. These receptors all come from a woman between 50 and 59 years old in good health and CMV-seropositive.

J is TRBJ2-1 and V is TRBV29-1, with D tentatively TRBD2 (5 bases). V was trimmed by 7 bases and J by 5 bases, leaving 12 bases between them. The CDR3 consists of 12 residues. Germline V gene lookup returns CDR1 SQVTM and CDR2 ANQGSEA. As DNA, the CDR3 is TGCAGCGCCACCGGGGTCCACAATGAGCAGTTCTTC. Encoded protein: CSATGVHNEQFF.

The CDR3: CASSSAKGLVETQYF. CDR3 coding DNA: TGCGCCAGCAGCTCTGCGAAGGGACTAGTTGAGACCCAGTACTTC. The chain uses TRBV5-1 and TRBJ2-5, with 8 bases lining up with TRBD2. Germline values: CDR1 SGHRS, CDR2 YFSETQ. CDR3 length equals 15 residues. V shed 3 bases, J shed 5 bases, and the junction held 9 bases outside the gene matches.

This chain connects TRBV16 to TRBJ1-2, with D possibly matching TRBD1 (5 bases). V was trimmed by 0 bases and J by 3 bases, leaving 5 bases between them. Germline-derived CDR1 and CDR2 are KGHSY and FQNENV. The CDR3 is made up of 13 amino acids. DNA for the CDR3: TGTGCCAGCAGCCAATCAGGGGACTATGGCTACACCTTC. This encodes CASSQSGDYGYTF.

The V gene is TRBV6-4, the J gene TRBJ1-6; D remains ambiguous. CDR1 is MRHNA and CDR2 is SNTAGT in the germline V gene. With 2 bases removed from V and 10 bases from J, the gap between germline ends came to 12 bases. This CDR3 region has 14 residues. CDR3 nucleotide sequence: TGTGCCAGCAGTGACACTGAACCGGGGTCACCCCTCCACTTT. Its protein product is CASSDTEPGSPLHF.

This chain connects TRBV5-6 to TRBJ2-7; TRBD2 matches at 9 bases. The length of the CDR3 is 15 residues. V shed 0 bases and J 3 bases; nucleotides not matched to a gene: 4. Germline CDR1 is SGHDT and CDR2 is YYEEEE. CDR3 in amino acids: CASSLASGAFYEQYF. CDR3 nucleotides: TGTGCCAGCAGCTTGGCTAGCGGGGCCTTCTACGAGCAGTACTTC.

The V and J genes are TRBV25-1 and TRBJ2-1; TRBD2 aligns across 8 bases. Germline V lookup: CDR1 MGHDK, CDR2 SYGVNS. The ends lost 5 bases at V and 7 bases at J; junction bases unmatched: 7. The CDR3 consists of 14 residues. CDR3 nucleotides: TGTGCCAGCAGTACAGCGGGGGAAGCAAATGAGCAGTTCTTC. Translation: CASSTAGEANEQFF.

This chain uses TRBV30 with TRBJ2-5, with 9 nucleotides matching TRBD1. The CDR3 sequence is 12 residues long. Germline values: CDR1 GTSNPN, CDR2 SVGIG (reference sequence). The junction had 8 bases not matched to a gene; V was cut back by 5 bases and J by 10 bases. The CDR3 coding sequence is TGTGCCTGGTGGACAGGGGTGGGTGTCCAGTACTTC. Translating it yields CAWWTGVGVQYF.

The chain's CDR3 is CASSQGFLETQYF. DNA of the CDR3: TGTGCCAGCAGCCAGGGATTTCTAGAGACCCAGTACTTC. This chain connects TRBV6-5 to TRBJ2-5; D might be TRBD1 (5 bases). Germline loops: CDR1 MNHEY, CDR2 SVGAGI. With 6 bases removed from V and 4 bases from J, the gap between germline ends came to 12 bases. The CDR3 is 13 amino acids.

To note about this clone: The junction shows a germline mismatch at one end, possibly a read error. This chain uses TRBV7-9 with TRBJ1-1; D remains unclear. CDR1 and CDR2 (germline): SEHNR, FQNEAQ (reference sequence). This CDR3 has 14 residues. Here the CDR3 DNA reads TGTTCCAGCAGCCCCATCGGAGTGAACACTGAAGCTTTCTTT. It codes for CSSSPIGVNTEAFF.

The chain links TRBV21-1 to TRBJ1-1; the table's D call of TRBD1 was not tested on the DNA. TRBV21-1 is a pseudogene. The CDR3 is 15 amino acids. The CDR3 nucleotides read TGTGCCAGCAGCAGGACTAAGGACAGGGTTGGTGAAGCTTTCTTT. Its protein is CASSRTKDRVGEAFF.

This chain joins TRBV19 and TRBJ1-2, with TRBD1 as a possible D gene (5 bases). Germline V gene sequence: CDR1 LNHDA, CDR2 SQIVND (reference sequence). The CDR3 loop spans 12 amino acids. The V and J ends lost 5 bases and 8 bases respectively, with 12 bases between them. CDR3 in DNA: TGTGCCAGTAGTCCCAGGGTTCTCGGCTACACCTTC. Its translation is CASSPRVLGYTF.

The chain combines TRBV10-1 with TRBJ2-3; D unresolved. Germline CDR1 WNHNN, CDR2 SYGVQD (reference sequence). The CDR3 consists of 15 residues. Trimming took 1 base from V and 1 from J, leaving 9 bases between them. The CDR3 DNA sequence: TGCGCCAGCAGTGAGTTAGAGCCCCGCACAGATACGCAGTATTTT. Its translation: CASSELEPRTDTQYF.

CDR3 coding DNA: TGTGCCAGCAGTGGGATAGCGGAGATGAGAGAGACCCAGTACTTC. This gives the protein CASSGIAEMRETQYF. The rearrangement joins TRBV2 to TRBJ2-5; D might be TRBD2 (6 bases). The CDR3 contains 15 residues. V was cut by 4 bases and J by 4 bases, with 16 bases left in between. Per the germline V gene, CDR1 is SNHLY and CDR2 is FYNNEI.

The chain combines TRBV5-5 with TRBJ1-1; D is undetermined. Germline CDR1 and CDR2: SGHKS and YYEKEE (reference sequence). CDR3 size: 15 residues. The ends were cut back, 2 bases at V and 3 bases at J, with 14 bases in the middle. The CDR3 nucleotides are TGTGCCAGCAGCTTAACTAGGGTGGGAGACACTGAAGCTTTCTTT. Protein product: CASSLTRVGDTEAFF.

This chain connects TRBV6-4 to TRBJ2-2; 15 nucleotides align to TRBD2. The germline V gene has CDR1 MRHNA and CDR2 SNTAGT. Trimming cost V 6 bases and J 5 bases; bases outside gene matches: 7. This CDR3 region has 17 residues. The CDR3 sequence: CASSRTSGGAQTGELFF. The CDR3 bases are TGTGCCAGCAGCCGGACTAGCGGGGGGGCCCAAACCGGGGAGCTGTTTTTT.

The chain has TRBV7-9 and TRBJ2-2; 9 bases align to TRBD2. V was pared by 1 base and J by 5 bases, with 8 bases of the junction left unmatched. The germline gives CDR1 SEHNR, CDR2 FQNEAQ (reference sequence). The CDR3 runs to 17 residues. CDR3 region: CASSLEGLAGRTGELFF. DNA of the CDR3: TGTGCCAGCAGCTTAGAAGGGCTAGCGGGAAGAACCGGGGAGCTGTTTTTT.

This clone came up once. The genes are TRBV19 and TRBJ2-3; 9 bases align to TRBD2. CDR3 size: 13 residues. Trimming cost V 1 base and J 15 bases; bases outside gene matches: 8. From germline, CDR1 is LNHDA and CDR2 SQIVND (reference sequence). The CDR3 DNA sequence: TGTGCCAGTAGTATAGGGGTAGCGGGAGTGGGTTATTTT. This gives the protein CASSIGVAGVGYF.

This sequence joins TRBV30 and TRBJ2-1; 7 bases map to TRBD1. Germline V gene sequence: CDR1 GTSNPN, CDR2 SVGIG (reference sequence). The V gene end was trimmed by 2 bases and the J gene end by 8 bases; junction bases not matched to a gene: 3. The CDR3 has 12 amino acids. The CDR3 sequence: CAWSPGGYEQFF. CDR3 nucleotide sequence: TGTGCCTGGAGTCCAGGGGGATATGAGCAGTTCTTC.